The 3 T cell receptor beta chains reported below all come from one sample, sequenced in a study of PD-L1 blockade in urothelial cancer. The assay was immunoSEQ multiplex PCR, and TCRdb's table has in-frame clones only and misses some. The sample shows about 87,000 clones, roughly 84% of them seen only once. Time point in this sample: pretreatment peripheral blood. Sample: PBMCs, taken around atezolizumab (anti-PD-L1) treatment. The receptor source for this set is a man in his 60s with urothelial cancer.

This chain connects TRBV7-9 to TRBJ2-7; no clear D gene. V was trimmed by 6 bases and J by 0 bases, leaving 6 bases between them. From germline, CDR1 is SEHNR and CDR2 FQNEAQ (reference sequence). CDR3 length: 12 amino acids. In DNA, the CDR3 is TGTGCCAGCAGATCTAGCTCCTACGAGCAGTACTTC. This sequence encodes CASRSSSYEQYF.

V and J are TRBV18 and TRBJ2-1; the D gene is possibly TRBD2 (6 bases). V was clipped by 1 base and J by 7 bases, with 11 bases between them. Germline CDR1 reads KGHSH; CDR2 reads LQKENI. CDR3 length equals 14 residues. The CDR3 region has the DNA TGTGCCAGCTCACCACGAGAGACTAGGAATGAGCAGTTCTTC. Translated: CASSPRETRNEQFF. The full variable domain, rest sourced from reference TRBV18 and TRBJ2-1, is NAGVMQNPRHLVRRRGQEARLRCSPMKGHSHVYWYRQLPEEGLKFMVYLQKENIIDESGMPKERFSAEFPKEGPSILRIQQVVRGDSAAYFCASSPRETRNEQFFGPGTRLTVL.

J is TRBJ2-7 and V is TRBV6-5, with TRBD1 matching 9 bases. CDR1 and CDR2 from the germline V gene are MNHEY and SVGAGI. The CDR3 runs to 13 residues. The V gene end was trimmed by 4 bases and the J gene end by 9 bases; junction bases not matched to a gene: 7. The CDR3, as DNA: TGTGCCAGCAGTTCGGGACAGGGTACAGTGCAGTACTTC. It is translated as CASSSGQGTVQYF.